These 10 T cell receptor beta chains were all obtained from the same sample, sequenced in a study of T-cell memory formation after mild COVID-19. TCRdb called the 5' RACE reads again in MiXCR, with one record for every CDR3 protein. The table lists about 390,000 distinct CDR3 sequences, roughly 15% of them singletons. Source material: PBMCs or a T cell subset sorted from them (not recorded which). Receptor source: a man aged 18 to 29 who had mild COVID-19 (a few samples of this study predate the infection). Cell type and time point are not known.

The chain carries TRBV28 and TRBJ1-1; D is ambiguous. CDR1 and CDR2 (germline): MDHEN, SYDVKM. The CDR3 has 11 residues. V dropped 1 base and J dropped 7 bases, with 4 bases sitting between them. The CDR3 is CASSLLNEAFF. The CDR3 DNA reads as TGTGCCAGCAGTTTATTAAATGAAGCTTTCTTT.

This clonotype appeared a few times. J is TRBJ2-5 and V is TRBV7-9; 11 bases are a match to TRBD2. Germline assignment: CDR1 SEHNR and CDR2 FQNEAQ (reference sequence). Losses at the gene ends were 5 bases for V and 1 base for J; bases not matched to a gene: 6. The CDR3 has 16 amino acids. DNA for the CDR3: TGTGCCAGCAGCCCCACTAGCGGGGGCACCCAAGAGACCCAGTACTTC. Protein sequence: CASSPTSGGTQETQYF.

This clonotype showed up just a few times. The junction does not match germline at one end; this may be a read error. The chain joins TRBV7-7 to TRBJ2-3, with D perhaps TRBD1 (5 bases). Germline CDR1 and CDR2: SSHAT and FNYEAQ (reference sequence). The CDR3 is 17 residues long. In nucleotides, the CDR3 is TGTGCTAGCAGCTTAGGGCAGGGCCCATGGGGCACAGATACGCAGTATTTT. Its translation: CASSLGQGPWGTDTQYF. The full variable domain, in which reference TRBV7-7 and TRBJ2-3 provide the parts outside the CDR3, is GAGVSQSPRYKVTKRGQDVTLRCDPISSHATLYWYQQALGQGPEFLTYFNYEAQPDKSGLPSDRFSAERPEGSISTLTIQRTEQRDSAMYRCASSLGQGPWGTDTQYFGPGTRLTVL.

This chain joins TRBV15 and TRBJ1-1; 7 bases fit TRBD1. The CDR3 consists of 15 residues. Germline loops: CDR1 LNHNV, CDR2 YYDKDF (reference sequence). V shed 0 bases and J 7 bases; nucleotides not matched to a gene: 8. The CDR3 DNA is TGTGCCACCAGCAGAGATTTTAGCGGACAGGATGAAGCTTTCTTT. Translation: CATSRDFSGQDEAFF.

This clonotype showed up just a few times. V usage is TRBV7-2 and J usage is TRBJ2-3; 14 bases agree with TRBD2. CDR1 and CDR2 from the germline V gene are SGHTA and FQGNSA. The CDR3 spans 16 residues. Trimming took 6 bases from V and 4 from J; bases not matched to a gene: 6. CDR3: CASRSGLAGAADTQYF. For the CDR3, the DNA is TGTGCCAGCAGATCGGGACTAGCGGGGGCGGCAGATACGCAGTATTTT.

The chain employs TRBV10-2 and TRBJ2-5; D gene unclear. CDR3 length: 13 amino acids. V was pared by 3 bases and J by 2 bases, with 7 bases between. Germline V gives CDR1 WSHSY, CDR2 SAAADI. The CDR3 here is CASSDQVQETQYF. The CDR3 coding sequence is TGCGCCAGCAGTGATCAGGTTCAAGAGACCCAGTACTTC.

This clonotype has just a few counts. CDR3 sequence: CASSDGGRGGGYTF. The CDR3, as DNA: TGTGCCAGCAGTGACGGGGGAAGGGGAGGTGGCTACACCTTC. This chain connects TRBV25-1 to TRBJ1-2; a possible D gene is TRBD1 (5 bases). The CDR3 is made up of 14 amino acids. Germline V gene sequence: CDR1 MGHDK, CDR2 SYGVNS. The V gene lost 3 bases and the J gene lost 7 bases, with 15 bases spanning the gap.

CDR3 coding DNA: TGTGCCAGCAGTGACTCTAACTCTGGGGCCAACGTCCTGACTTTC. It translates to CASSDSNSGANVLTF. The V and J genes are TRBV6-4 and TRBJ2-6; D ambiguous. V lost 0 bases, J lost 0 bases, and 3 bases lay in between. The CDR3 totals 15 residues. Per germline, CDR1 MRHNA and CDR2 SNTAGT.

This chain joins TRBV4-3 and TRBJ2-7; 7 nucleotides line up with TRBD1. CDR1 and CDR2 from the germline V gene are LGHNA and YSLEER. The V segment lost 6 bases and the J segment 5 bases; nucleotides outside the gene matches: 16. This CDR3 comprises 16 residues. The CDR3 nucleotides read TGCGCCAGCAGTGAAGGAGACAGGGCCCCAGGGGACGAGCAGTACGTC. Translating it yields CASSEGDRAPGDEQYV.

This rearrangement joins TRBV7-2 to TRBJ2-1; a weak D match, TRBD1 (7 bases). The CDR3 contains 14 residues. V lost 3 bases and J lost 5, with 11 bases in between. Germline V gene sequence: CDR1 SGHTA, CDR2 FQGNSA. The CDR3 DNA is TGTGCCAGCAGCTTGGAGGGGGCCCACAATGAGCAGTTCTTC. This sequence encodes CASSLEGAHNEQFF.